Below, 16 T cell receptor beta chains from the same sample are listed, as sequenced in a study of Graves' ophthalmopathy and Graves' hyperthyroidism. RNA served as the template for amplifying TCR beta CDR3 regions. The first round was an RT-PCR with HTBI primers, and the second round was a multiplex PCR. MiXCR, applied by TCRdb to the multiplex PCR reads, yields one record per CDR3 protein. The data contain hundreds of thousands of distinct CDR3 sequences, about two fifths of them singletons. Sequencing was done on a sample of peripheral blood. The source is an adult man with Graves' ophthalmopathy.

This clonotype was counted at least ten times. The chain uses TRBV2 and TRBJ2-2; 10 bases fit TRBD1. Losses at the gene ends were 4 bases for V and 5 bases for J; bases not matched to a gene: 4. Germline lookup yields CDR1 SNHLY and CDR2 FYNNEI. The CDR3 has 15 amino acids. The CDR3 DNA follows: TGTGCCAGCAGTGGACAGGGGGCCCCAACCGGGGAGCTGTTTTTT. It is translated as CASSGQGAPTGELFF. Filled out from reference TRBV2 and TRBJ2-2, the complete variable domain reads EPEVTQTPSHQVTQMGQEVILRCVPISNHLYFYWYRQILGQKVEFLVSFYNNEISEKSEIFDDQFSVERPDGSNFTLKIRSTKLEDSAMYFCASSGQGAPTGELFFGEGSRLTVL.

This clonotype was seen at least ten times. The chain combines TRBV29-1 with TRBJ2-5; D may be TRBD2 (6 bases). CDR1 SQVTM and CDR2 ANQGSEA come from the germline V gene. The CDR3 is made up of 13 amino acids. The ends were cut back, 8 bases at V and 2 bases at J, with 15 bases in the middle. Written as DNA, the CDR3 is TGCAGCCTCCCCGGGGGTTCACAAGAGACCCAGTACTTC. This gives the protein CSLPGGSQETQYF.

The chain joins TRBV10-2 to TRBJ2-6, with D hard to call. Germline V gene sequence: CDR1 WSHSY, CDR2 SAAADI. CDR3 length: 16 amino acids. V was cut by 3 bases and J by 0 bases, with 9 bases left in between. The CDR3 is CASSDFVGSGANVLTF. The CDR3 DNA reads TGCGCCAGCAGTGATTTCGTGGGCTCTGGGGCCAACGTCCTGACTTTC.

This clonotype came up a few times. The chain combines TRBV2 with TRBJ1-5; D is uncertain. This CDR3 has 14 amino acids. The germline CDR1 and CDR2 sequences are SNHLY and FYNNEI. V lost 6 bases and J 0 bases, leaving 9 bases between the germline ends. DNA for the CDR3: TGTGCCAGCAGCACTTTGGCTAGCAATCAGCCCCAGCATTTT. Amino acids: CASSTLASNQPQHF.

As to this clonotype: A read error is possible here, since a much larger clone lies one base away. The chain combines TRBV2 with TRBJ1-5; TRBD1 aligns across 7 bases. The CDR3 spans 14 residues. From germline, CDR1 is SNHLY and CDR2 FYNNEI. V was pared by 5 bases and J by 5 bases, with 6 bases of the junction left unmatched. CDR3 sequence reads: CASSFPGQHQPQHF. CDR3 in DNA: TGTGCCAGCAGTTTCCCGGGACAGCATCAGCCCCAGCATTTT.

The chain combines TRBV9 with TRBJ1-5; D perhaps matches TRBD1 (5 bases). V was clipped by 0 bases and J by 2 bases, with 9 bases between them. Germline V gene data show CDR1 as SGDLS and CDR2 as YYNGEE. The CDR3 is 15 residues long. The CDR3 spells CASSVGLGGNQPQHF. The CDR3 DNA reads as TGTGCCAGCAGCGTAGGTTTGGGGGGCAATCAGCCCCAGCATTTT.

This clonotype came up once. This chain uses TRBV12-3 or TRBV12-4 with TRBJ1-5, with 7 bases matching TRBD1. V shed 4 bases and J 3 bases; nucleotides not matched to a gene: 12. This CDR3 is built from 17 residues. The CDR3 DNA follows: TGTGCCAGCAGTTCCCTTGACAGGGACCCCCTCAATCAGCCCCAGCATTTT. Translated: CASSSLDRDPLNQPQHF.

This chain uses TRBV7-9 with TRBJ1-3, with TRBD1 as a possible D gene (6 bases). CDR3 length equals 14 residues. CDR1 is SEHNR, CDR2 FQNEAQ, per germline (reference sequence). V was shortened by 6 bases and J by 3 bases, with 12 bases between the two germline ends. CDR3 coding DNA: TGTGCCAGCAGATCTACGGACAGTGGAAACACCATATATTTT. The encoded protein is CASRSTDSGNTIYF.

This clonotype occurred many times. The chain joins TRBV7-8 to TRBJ2-5, with D perhaps TRBD1 or TRBD2 (5 bases each). The length of the CDR3 is 16 residues. V dropped 4 bases and J dropped 3 bases, with 18 bases sitting between them. Germline CDR1 SGHVS, CDR2 FQNEAQ. CDR3 coding DNA: TGTGCCAGCAGCTCACCCCGGGGACCACCTAAAGAGACCCAGTACTTC. Its translation: CASSSPRGPPKETQYF.

This clonotype was observed many times. The gene calls are TRBV19 and TRBJ1-5; D not resolved. Per germline, CDR1 LNHDA and CDR2 SQIVND (reference sequence). Between the trimmed V and J ends, which lost 0 bases and 2 bases, there was a span of 14 bases. This CDR3 has 17 residues. The CDR3: CASSIDLALRGNQPQHF. CDR3 sequence (DNA): TGTGCCAGTAGTATAGATCTGGCACTCCGAGGCAATCAGCCCCAGCATTTT.

The CDR3 here is CSVELAGAGELFF. CDR3 nucleotide sequence: TGCAGCGTTGAGCTAGCGGGGGCCGGGGAGCTGTTTTTT. The chain couples TRBV29-1 to TRBJ2-2; TRBD2 agrees at 10 bases. CDR1 and CDR2 (germline): SQVTM, ANQGSEA. The CDR3 sequence is 13 residues long. The trim removed 3 bases at V and 6 bases at J, leaving 1 base unmatched.

CDR3 residues: CASSNYRGEGYTF. CDR3 nucleotide sequence: TGTGCCAGCAGCAACTACAGGGGTGAGGGCTACACCTTC. This chain joins TRBV7-2 and TRBJ1-2, with 7 positions matching TRBD1. Germline CDR1 reads SGHTA; CDR2 reads FQGNSA. With V trimmed by 5 bases and J by 8 bases, 8 bases remained unmatched. The CDR3 spans 13 residues. Variable domain in full (rest from reference TRBV7-2 and TRBJ1-2): GAGVSQSPSNKVTEKGKDVELRCDPISGHTALYWYRQSLGQGLEFLIYFQGNSAPDKSGLPSDRFSAERTGGSVSTLTIQRTQQEDSAVYLCASSNYRGEGYTFGSGTRLTVV.

The table lists this clonotype with many counts. This rearrangement joins TRBV7-9 to TRBJ1-2; D is possibly TRBD1 (6 bases). Germline CDR1 and CDR2: SEHNR and FQNEAQ (reference sequence). Trimming left V 6 bases short and J 6 bases short, with 11 bases between. The length of the CDR3 is 12 residues. CDR3 region: CASSTGFHGYTF. CDR3 in DNA: TGTGCCAGCAGTACAGGGTTTCATGGCTACACCTTC.

The rearrangement uses TRBV2 and TRBJ2-7, with D tentatively TRBD2 (6 bases). Per the germline V gene, CDR1 is SNHLY and CDR2 is FYNNEI. The CDR3 length is 14 residues. V was cut by 6 bases and J by 5 bases, with 17 bases left in between. The CDR3 spells CASSSRGRSHEQYF. The CDR3 nucleotides are TGTGCCAGCAGCTCTAGAGGGAGGAGCCACGAGCAGTACTTC.

The V call is TRBV29-1, the J call TRBJ1-3; 8 nucleotides align to TRBD1. Germline CDR1 and CDR2: SQVTM and ANQGSEA. The CDR3 loop spans 14 amino acids. Trimming cost V 6 bases and J 5 bases; bases outside gene matches: 9. The CDR3 loop reads CSVRTGTGRNTIYF. The CDR3, as DNA: TGCAGCGTACGAACCGGGACAGGTAGAAACACCATATATTTT. Full variable domain (missing parts from reference TRBV29-1 and TRBJ1-3): SAVISQKPSRDICQRGTSLTIQCQVDSQVTMMFWYRQQPGQSLTLIATANQGSEATYESGFVIDKFPISRPNLTFSTLTVSNMSPEDSSIYLCSVRTGTGRNTIYFGEGSWLTVV.

The rearrangement joins TRBV11-2 to TRBJ2-6; TRBD1 aligns across 7 bases. The CDR3 loop spans 12 amino acids. Germline CDR1 SGHAT, CDR2 FQNNGV. With V trimmed by 5 bases and J by 15 bases, 7 bases remained unmatched. The CDR3 spells CASSARDSGLTF. The CDR3 DNA follows: TGTGCCAGCAGCGCCCGGGACAGCGGCCTGACTTTC.